Each of the 16 T cell receptor beta chains below was sequenced from the same sample in a study of technical replicates of blood from a few donors. Generated by immunoSEQ multiplex PCR, the TCRdb table keeps only in-frame clones and is missing some. The sample yields tens of thousands of clones, 75% to 95% seen once. Sequenced input: T cells isolated from PBMCs. All receptors come from a human donor in good health. Some clones in this sample may be carry-over from other donors' samples.

The DNA of the CDR3 is TGTGCCAGCAGCTTGGTCCGGGGGAAGAATCAGCCCCAGCATTTT. Its protein product is CASSLVRGKNQPQHF. V and J are TRBV5-8 and TRBJ1-5; a possible D gene is TRBD1 (5 bases). Germline V gene lookup returns CDR1 SGHTS and CDR2 YDEGEE. The V and J ends lost 0 bases and 4 bases respectively, with 11 bases between them. The CDR3 contains 15 residues.

To note about this clone: One junction end does not reproduce the germline sequence, and a read error may be involved. V is TRBV13 and J is TRBJ1-1; weak D call: TRBD1 (6 bases). Germline assignment: CDR1 PRHDT and CDR2 FYEKMQ (reference sequence). CDR3 length: 16 amino acids. The CDR3 region has the DNA TGTGCCAGCAGTTTAGGGCGGACAGAAATGAACACTGAAGCTTTCTTT. Protein product: CASSLGRTEMNTEAFF.

The chain employs TRBV28 and TRBJ1-2; no reliable D call. This CDR3 comprises 14 residues. The germline CDR1 and CDR2 sequences are MDHEN and SYDVKM. Trimming took 6 bases from V and 8 from J, leaving 19 bases between them. CDR3 in amino acids: CASRPDAEDLGYTF. CDR3 in DNA: TGTGCCAGCAGACCCGATGCTGAGGATCTCGGCTACACCTTC.

The chain uses TRBV6-1 and TRBJ1-2; weak D call: TRBD1 (6 bases). The CDR3 extends over 14 amino acids. Germline V lookup: CDR1 MNHNS, CDR2 SASEGT. V was shortened by 5 bases and J by 2 bases, with 12 bases between the two germline ends. Here the CDR3 reads CASSPLQGNYGYTF. In DNA, the CDR3 is TGTGCCAGCAGTCCTTTGCAGGGGAACTATGGCTACACCTTC.

This clone was seen once. J is TRBJ2-2 and V is TRBV11-3, with D possibly matching TRBD1 (6 bases). Per the germline V gene, CDR1 is SGHNT and CDR2 is YENEEA. This CDR3 region has 16 residues. Trimming shortened V by 5 bases and J by 6 bases, and 19 bases separated the two germline ends. The CDR3 DNA sequence: TGTGCCAGCAGCCTGGGGGACACCGCCTGGGCCGGGGAGCTGTTTTTT. Translation gives CASSLGDTAWAGELFF. The full variable domain, its missing parts supplied by reference TRBV11-3 and TRBJ2-2, is EAGVVQSPRYKIIEKKQPVAFWCNPISGHNTLYWYLQNLGQGPELLIRYENEEAVDDSQLPKDRFSAERLKGVDSTLKIQPAELGDSAVYLCASSLGDTAWAGELFFGEGSRLTVL.

This sequence joins TRBV27 and TRBJ2-3; 11 bases are shared with TRBD1. Germline assignment: CDR1 MNHEY and CDR2 SMNVEV (reference sequence). After removal of 2 bases from V and 4 bases from J, the junction contained 8 bases not matched to a gene. This CDR3 has 17 residues. CDR3 region: CASSLARGQGVSDTQYF. CDR3 bases: TGTGCCAGCAGTTTAGCCCGGGGACAGGGGGTATCAGATACGCAGTATTTT.

This sequence joins TRBV5-4 and TRBJ2-7; weak D call: TRBD1 (6 bases). Per the germline V gene, CDR1 is SGHNT and CDR2 is YYREEE (reference sequence). CDR3 size: 14 residues. V was cut by 0 bases and J by 1 base, with 8 bases left in between. The CDR3 nucleotides read TGTGCCAGCAGCTTGGGCCAGGGGTCCTACGAGCAGTACTTC. It codes for CASSLGQGSYEQYF.

The DNA for the CDR3 is TGTGCCAGCAGAACATCACGGGACTACTATGGCTACACCTTC. Amino acids: CASRTSRDYYGYTF. The rearrangement joins TRBV28 to TRBJ1-2, with TRBD1 as a possible D gene (5 bases). CDR3 length equals 14 residues. Germline V gene data show CDR1 as MDHEN and CDR2 as SYDVKM. V lost 6 bases, J lost 3 bases, and 14 bases lay in between.

The genes are TRBV4-3 and TRBJ1-4; 8 positions agree with TRBD1. The CDR3 has 16 amino acids. V dropped 0 bases and J dropped 6; count of bases not matched to a gene: 6. Germline V lookup: CDR1 LGHNA, CDR2 YSLEER. CDR3 sequence: CASSQDIGRGHEKLFF. The DNA for the CDR3 is TGCGCCAGCAGCCAAGACATAGGCAGGGGGCATGAAAAACTGTTTTTT.

V and J are TRBV6-6 and TRBJ2-2, with D possibly matching TRBD2 (6 bases). CDR1 MNHNY and CDR2 SVGAGI come from the germline V gene (reference sequence). The CDR3 runs to 14 residues. Deletions cut 6 bases from V and 7 bases from J, with 15 bases between. The CDR3 here is CASSPMTSFGELFF. Written as DNA, the CDR3 is TGTGCCAGCAGCCCGATGACTAGTTTCGGGGAGCTGTTTTTT.

The CDR3 sequence is CASSPLISAAGGNEQYF. For the CDR3, the DNA is TGTGCCAGCTCACCACTAATTTCAGCGGCAGGGGGTAACGAGCAGTACTTC. The chain recombines TRBV18 with TRBJ2-7; 7 positions match TRBD1. V shed 1 base and J 5 bases; nucleotides not matched to a gene: 14. This CDR3 spans 17 amino acids. Looked up from germline, CDR1 is KGHSH and CDR2 is LQKENI.

The chain carries TRBV5-6 and TRBJ2-2, with D possibly TRBD2 on 5 matching bases. The germline CDR1 and CDR2 sequences are SGHDT and YYEEEE. V was trimmed by 2 bases and J by 6 bases, leaving 17 bases between them. The CDR3 runs 16 residues. In DNA, the CDR3 is TGTGCCAGCAGCTTTCGGGGAGTATTTAGGGCCGGGGAGCTGTTTTTT. It yields the protein CASSFRGVFRAGELFF.

V gene TRBV6-5 combines with J gene TRBJ2-5; D not certain. The CDR3 loop spans 11 amino acids. Trimming left V 2 bases short and J 6 bases short, with 4 bases between. The germline V gene has CDR1 MNHEY and CDR2 SVGAGI. The CDR3 here is CASSYGQTQYF. The CDR3 region has the DNA TGTGCCAGCAGTTACGGCCAGACCCAGTACTTC.

V gene TRBV6-5 combines with J gene TRBJ2-2; TRBD1 might be the D (6 bases). The germline V gene has CDR1 MNHEY and CDR2 SVGAGI. The ends were cut back, 4 bases at V and 7 bases at J, with 13 bases in the middle. This CDR3 region has 14 residues. This chain's CDR3 is CASSFYREGGELFF. Written as DNA, the CDR3 is TGTGCCAGCAGTTTTTACAGGGAAGGCGGGGAGCTGTTTTTT.

The V and J genes are TRBV6-5 and TRBJ2-5; 9 bases match TRBD2. The CDR3 sequence is 16 residues long. V was pared by 2 bases and J by 4 bases, with 8 bases of the junction left unmatched. CDR1 is MNHEY and CDR2 is SVGAGI in the germline V gene. The CDR3 coding sequence is TGTGCCAGCAGTTACGTCAGCGGGAGGCCCAGAGAGACCCAGTACTTC. Translating it yields CASSYVSGRPRETQYF.

The sample holds one count of this clone. V and J are TRBV27 and TRBJ1-4, with D possibly TRBD1 on 6 matching bases. V lost 3 bases and J lost 8, with 13 bases in between. CDR3 length: 14 residues. CDR1 MNHEY and CDR2 SMNVEV come from the germline V gene (reference sequence). The CDR3 DNA follows: TGTGCCAGCAGTTTCTGGTCAGGGGACGAAAAACTGTTTTTT. Protein product: CASSFWSGDEKLFF.